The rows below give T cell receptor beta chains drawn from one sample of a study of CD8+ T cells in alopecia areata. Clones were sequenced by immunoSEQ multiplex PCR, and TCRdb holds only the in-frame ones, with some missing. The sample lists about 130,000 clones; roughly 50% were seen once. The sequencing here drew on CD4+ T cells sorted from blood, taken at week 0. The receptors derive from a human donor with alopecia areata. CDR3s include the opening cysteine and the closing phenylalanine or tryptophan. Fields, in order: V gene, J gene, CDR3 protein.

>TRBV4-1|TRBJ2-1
CASSQQRGDFYNEQFF
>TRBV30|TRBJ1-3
CAWSVADTIYF
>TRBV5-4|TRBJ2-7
CASSLPPDRAYEQYF
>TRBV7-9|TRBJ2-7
CASSPRAGPYEQYF
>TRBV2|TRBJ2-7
CASREQGSAYEQYF
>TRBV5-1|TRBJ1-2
CASREGTGDYGYTF
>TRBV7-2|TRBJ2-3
CASSPRTRGTGDTQYF
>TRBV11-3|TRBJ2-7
CASSSGWDPGQYF
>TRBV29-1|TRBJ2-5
CSVAPGLAGGRKETQYF
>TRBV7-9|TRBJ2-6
CASRSTRDSGANVLTF
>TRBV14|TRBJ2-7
CASSQGAGQYF
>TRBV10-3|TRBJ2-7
CAISNGTSGYEQYF
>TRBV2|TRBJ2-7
CASRIREYSYEQYF
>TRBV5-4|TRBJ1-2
CASSLDPSRVSYGYTF
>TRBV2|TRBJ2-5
CASSYILSYQETQYF
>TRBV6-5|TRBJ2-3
CASSYVGLADTDTQYF
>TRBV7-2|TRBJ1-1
CASSFVGPSNTEAFF
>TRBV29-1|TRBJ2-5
CSGGQGRETQYF
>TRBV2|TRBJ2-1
CASSPTPLAGGPGEQFF
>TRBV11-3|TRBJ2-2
CASSRSRELFF
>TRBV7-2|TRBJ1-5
CASSLGDRGGPQHF
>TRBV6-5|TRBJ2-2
CASRLDRDNTGELFF
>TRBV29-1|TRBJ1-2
CSAHTGSGGYTF
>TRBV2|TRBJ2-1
CASIPSAGESEQFF
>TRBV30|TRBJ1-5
CAWSPSDTSNQPQHF
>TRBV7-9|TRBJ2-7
CASSLVSSRDVQYF
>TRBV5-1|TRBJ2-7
CASSQNYEQYF
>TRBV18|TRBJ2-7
CASSPGGVEQYF
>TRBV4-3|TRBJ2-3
CASSRRSGLLTPDTQYF